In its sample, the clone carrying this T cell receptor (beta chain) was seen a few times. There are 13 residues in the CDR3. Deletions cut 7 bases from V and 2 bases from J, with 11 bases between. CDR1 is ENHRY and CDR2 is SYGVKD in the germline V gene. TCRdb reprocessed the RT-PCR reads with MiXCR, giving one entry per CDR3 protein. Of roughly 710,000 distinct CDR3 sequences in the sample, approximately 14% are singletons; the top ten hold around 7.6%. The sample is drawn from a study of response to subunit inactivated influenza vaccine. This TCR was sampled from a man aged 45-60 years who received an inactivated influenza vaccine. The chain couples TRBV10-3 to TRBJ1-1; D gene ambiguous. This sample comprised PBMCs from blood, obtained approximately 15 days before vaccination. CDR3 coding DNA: TGTGCCATCAAGGCCTCACCTAACACTGAAGCTTTCTTT. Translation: CAIKASPNTEAFF.